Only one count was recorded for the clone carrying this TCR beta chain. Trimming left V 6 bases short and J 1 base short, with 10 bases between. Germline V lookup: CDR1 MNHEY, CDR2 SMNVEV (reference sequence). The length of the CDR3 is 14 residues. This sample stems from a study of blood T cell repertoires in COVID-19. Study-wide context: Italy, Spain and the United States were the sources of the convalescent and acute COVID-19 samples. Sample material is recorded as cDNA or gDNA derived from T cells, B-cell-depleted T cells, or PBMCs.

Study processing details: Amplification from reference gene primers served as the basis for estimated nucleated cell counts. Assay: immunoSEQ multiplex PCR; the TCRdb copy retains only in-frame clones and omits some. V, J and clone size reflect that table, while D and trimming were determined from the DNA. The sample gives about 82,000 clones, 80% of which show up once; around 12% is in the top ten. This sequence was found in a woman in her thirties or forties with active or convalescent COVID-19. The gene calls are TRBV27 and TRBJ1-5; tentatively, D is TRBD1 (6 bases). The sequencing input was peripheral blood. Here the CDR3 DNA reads TGTGCCAGCAGGGCAGGACAGAGCAATCAGCCCCAGCATTTT. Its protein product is CASRAGQSNQPQHF.